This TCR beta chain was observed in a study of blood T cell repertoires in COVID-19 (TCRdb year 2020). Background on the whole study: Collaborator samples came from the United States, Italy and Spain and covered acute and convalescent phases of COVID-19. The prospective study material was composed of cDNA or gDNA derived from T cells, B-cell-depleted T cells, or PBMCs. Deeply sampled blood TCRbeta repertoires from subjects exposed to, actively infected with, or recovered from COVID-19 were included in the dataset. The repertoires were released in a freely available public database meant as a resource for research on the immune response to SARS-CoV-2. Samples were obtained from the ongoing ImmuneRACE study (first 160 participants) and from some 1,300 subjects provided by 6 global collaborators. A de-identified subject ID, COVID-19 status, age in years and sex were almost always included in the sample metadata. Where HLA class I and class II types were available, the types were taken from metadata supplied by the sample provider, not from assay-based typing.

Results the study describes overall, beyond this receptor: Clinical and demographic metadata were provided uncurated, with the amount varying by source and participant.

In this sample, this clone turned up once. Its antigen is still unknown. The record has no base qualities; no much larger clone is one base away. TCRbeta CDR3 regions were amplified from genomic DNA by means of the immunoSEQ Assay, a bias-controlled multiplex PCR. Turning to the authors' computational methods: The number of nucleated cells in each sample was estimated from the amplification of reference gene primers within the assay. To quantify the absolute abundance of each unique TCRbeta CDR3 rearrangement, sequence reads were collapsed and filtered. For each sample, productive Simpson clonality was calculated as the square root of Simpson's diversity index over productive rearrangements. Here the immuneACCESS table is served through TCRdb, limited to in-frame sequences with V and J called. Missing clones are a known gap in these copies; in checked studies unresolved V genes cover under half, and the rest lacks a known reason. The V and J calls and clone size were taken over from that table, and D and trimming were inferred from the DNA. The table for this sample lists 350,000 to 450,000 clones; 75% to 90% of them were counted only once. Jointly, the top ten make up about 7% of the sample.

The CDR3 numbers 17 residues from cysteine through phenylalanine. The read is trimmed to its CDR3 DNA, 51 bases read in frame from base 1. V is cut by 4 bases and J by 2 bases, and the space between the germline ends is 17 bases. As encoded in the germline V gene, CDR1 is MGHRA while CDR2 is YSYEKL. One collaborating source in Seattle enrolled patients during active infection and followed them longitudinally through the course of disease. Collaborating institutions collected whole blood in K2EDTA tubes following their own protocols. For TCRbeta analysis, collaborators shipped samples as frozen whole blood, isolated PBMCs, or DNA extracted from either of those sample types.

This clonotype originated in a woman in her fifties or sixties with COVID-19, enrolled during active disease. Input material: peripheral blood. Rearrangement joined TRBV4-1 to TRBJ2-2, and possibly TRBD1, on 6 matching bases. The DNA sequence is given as TGCGCCAGCAGCCCCCTAAAGGTGGGGGCAAACACCGGGGAGCTGTTTTTT. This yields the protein CASSPLKVGANTGELFF.